The next 29 T cell receptor beta chains were all read from a single sample in a study of blood T cell repertoires in COVID-19. Assay: immunoSEQ multiplex PCR; the TCRdb copy retains only in-frame clones and omits some. This sample has a few hundred thousand clones; 85% occur once, and the top ten carry 5% to 7.5%. The source material was PBMCs or T cells enriched from blood (not recorded which). These receptors originate from a woman aged 45-65 years who had been exposed to COVID-19.

CDR3 region: CASSLWGENEKLFF. The CDR3 coding sequence is TGCGCCAGCAGCTTGTGGGGGGAGAATGAAAAACTGTTTTTT. The rearrangement uses TRBV5-1 and TRBJ1-4; a weak D match, TRBD1 (5 bases). Trimming pared 1 base from V and 5 bases from J, leaving 9 bases between. The CDR3 length is 14 residues. The germline CDR1 and CDR2 sequences are SGHRS and YFSETQ.

This clone was counted a single time. The genes are TRBV10-3 and TRBJ1-1; D might be TRBD1 (6 bases). Germline CDR1 is ENHRY and CDR2 is SYGVKD. CDR3 size: 13 residues. Deletions cut 10 bases from V and 4 bases from J, with 16 bases between. The chain's CDR3 is CATVQGLGTEAFF. The CDR3 DNA reads TGTGCCACCGTACAGGGACTAGGCACTGAAGCTTTCTTT.

This rearrangement joins TRBV6-5 to TRBJ1-2, with 8 positions matching TRBD1. Germline V lookup: CDR1 MNHEY, CDR2 SVGAGI. The V gene end was trimmed by 5 bases and the J gene end by 5 bases; junction bases not matched to a gene: 10. This CDR3 has 15 amino acids. The CDR3 loop reads CASSRTGRGGYGYTF. The CDR3 DNA reads as TGTGCCAGCAGTCGGACAGGGCGGGGTGGGTATGGCTACACCTTC.

The chain has TRBV3-1 (or the pseudogene TRBV3-2) and TRBJ2-4, with TRBD2 matching over 13 bases. V lost 6 bases to trimming and J lost 1 base; unmatched junction nucleotides: 9. This CDR3 region has 18 residues. The V gene's germline CDR1 is LGHDT and CDR2 YNNKEL (reference sequence). DNA for the CDR3: TGTGCCAGCAGTCCCGGGACTAGCGGGGTCATGGCCAAAAACATTCAGTACTTC. Its protein product is CASSPGTSGVMAKNIQYF.

The chain uses TRBV29-1 and TRBJ2-3; tentative D call: TRBD1 (6 bases). Trimming stripped 3 bases from V and 2 bases from J, with 9 bases between. There are 13 residues in the CDR3. Germline CDR1 reads SQVTM; CDR2 reads ANQGSEA. The CDR3 reads CSVDDRFTDTQYF. The CDR3 region has the DNA TGCAGCGTTGATGACAGGTTCACAGATACGCAGTATTTT.

This chain joins TRBV10-3 and TRBJ1-1; D unresolved. The germline CDR1 and CDR2 sequences are ENHRY and SYGVKD. V lost 10 bases and J 4 bases, leaving 19 bases between the germline ends. The CDR3 covers 14 residues. CDR3 nucleotides: TGTGCCACCACGAGGGCTTCGGAAGGCACTGAAGCTTTCTTT. As protein: CATTRASEGTEAFF.

This clone has just a few counts. J is TRBJ1-2 and V is TRBV5-1; D is undetermined. CDR1 is SGHRS and CDR2 is YFSETQ in the germline V gene. V shed 0 bases and J shed 3 bases, with 12 bases lying between them. The length of the CDR3 is 15 residues. The CDR3 coding sequence is TGCGCCAGCAGCTTGGGAACAGCGGGCTACTATGGCTACACCTTC. It yields the protein CASSLGTAGYYGYTF. The whole variable domain, filled in from reference TRBV5-1 and TRBJ1-2, reads KAGVTQTPRYLIKTRGQQVTLSCSPISGHRSVSWYQQTPGQGLQFLFEYFSETQRNKGNFPGRFSGRQFSNSRSEMNVSTLELGDSALYLCASSLGTAGYYGYTFGSGTRLTVV.

The chain combines TRBV7-9 with TRBJ1-4; possibly TRBD1 for D (5 bases). The CDR3 extends over 15 amino acids. Per germline, CDR1 SEHNR and CDR2 FQNEAQ (reference sequence). The V and J ends lost 0 bases and 0 bases respectively, with 5 bases between them. The CDR3 sequence: CASSLATATNEKLFF. The CDR3, as DNA: TGTGCCAGCAGCTTAGCGACAGCAACTAATGAAAAACTGTTTTTT.

This sequence joins TRBV19 and TRBJ2-7, with a possible D match to TRBD1 (6 bases). The CDR3 is 14 amino acids. Trimming removed 5 bases from V and 3 bases from J, with 14 bases in between. From germline, CDR1 is LNHDA and CDR2 SQIVND (reference sequence). The DNA for the CDR3 is TGTGCCAGTAGTGCATCCGGGACAAGCTACGAGCAGTACTTC. Translating it yields CASSASGTSYEQYF.

This chain's CDR3 is CASSLELLENSPLHF. In DNA, the CDR3 is TGTGCCAGCAGCTTGGAGCTATTGGAGAATTCACCCCTCCACTTT. The chain couples TRBV5-5 to TRBJ1-6, with D uncertain. Germline V gives CDR1 SGHKS, CDR2 YYEKEE (reference sequence). The CDR3 has 15 residues. Trimming took off 0 bases at V and 7 bases at J, with 11 bases between the two ends.

This clone was detected once. The chain links TRBV3-1 (or the pseudogene TRBV3-2) to TRBJ2-5; 11 bases match TRBD2. The V segment lost 2 bases and the J segment 3 bases; nucleotides outside the gene matches: 2. CDR3 length equals 15 residues. Looked up from germline, CDR1 is LGHDT and CDR2 is YNNKEL (reference sequence). CDR3: CASSQLGLAEETQYF. CDR3 coding DNA: TGTGCCAGCAGCCAATTGGGACTAGCGGAAGAGACCCAGTACTTC.

In its sample, this clone was seen a few times. V gene TRBV7-2 combines with J gene TRBJ2-1; 8 nucleotides agree with TRBD2. Germline CDR1 and CDR2: SGHTA and FQGNSA. Germline trimming cut 5 bases from V and 5 bases from J; bases unmatched to any gene: 11. This CDR3 contains 16 residues. This CDR3 is CASSLRLAGLNNEQFF. CDR3 DNA sequence: TGTGCCAGCAGCCTCAGATTAGCGGGACTTAACAATGAGCAGTTCTTC.

The V call is TRBV4-3, the J call TRBJ1-2; a weak D match, TRBD1 (6 bases). V was pared by 4 bases and J by 2 bases, with 11 bases between. The germline V gene has CDR1 LGHNA and CDR2 YSLEER. This CDR3 contains 14 residues. The CDR3 is CASSRGQLNYGYTF. In nucleotides, the CDR3 is TGCGCCAGCAGCCGGGGACAACTCAACTATGGCTACACCTTC.

CDR3 protein: CASSPIAGALATQYF. The CDR3, as DNA: TGTGCCAGCAGCCCGATAGCGGGGGCCTTGGCTACGCAGTATTTT. The J gene is TRBJ2-3, the V gene TRBV3-1 (or the pseudogene TRBV3-2); the match to TRBD2 covers 9 bases. Trimming cost V 4 bases and J 8 bases; bases outside gene matches: 10. The CDR3 sequence is 15 residues long. Per the germline V gene, CDR1 is LGHDT and CDR2 is YNNKEL (reference sequence).

The chain joins TRBV7-2 to TRBJ1-1; D ambiguous. CDR3 size: 11 residues. Trimming left V 5 bases short and J 6 bases short, with 7 bases between. CDR1 is SGHTA and CDR2 is FQGNSA in the germline V gene. The CDR3 region is CASSVRAEAFF. DNA of the CDR3: TGTGCCAGCAGCGTCCGGGCTGAAGCTTTCTTT.

This chain joins TRBV7-6 and TRBJ2-1; D is uncertain. The ends were cut back, 2 bases at V and 6 bases at J, with 17 bases in the middle. Germline V gives CDR1 SGHVS, CDR2 FNYEAQ. The CDR3 length is 16 residues. In nucleotides, the CDR3 is TGTGCCAGCAGCTTAAGAGGCCACAATTCCCCCAATGAGCAGTTCTTC. Amino acids: CASSLRGHNSPNEQFF.

Comment on this clone: Other DNA sequences from this sample encode an identical CDR3 as well. This chain's CDR3 is CASSLAGANYGYTF. DNA for the CDR3: TGTGCCAGCAGCTTGGCAGGGGCGAACTATGGCTACACCTTC. The chain employs TRBV5-4 and TRBJ1-2; a possible D gene is TRBD1 (6 bases). Germline CDR1 SGHNT, CDR2 YYREEE (reference sequence). This CDR3 comprises 14 residues. The V end lost 0 bases, the J end lost 2 bases, and 8 bases lay between the germline ends.

The V and J genes are TRBV7-9 and TRBJ1-1; a weak D match, TRBD1 (5 bases). CDR3 size: 14 residues. Germline assignment: CDR1 SEHNR and CDR2 FQNEAQ (reference sequence). Trimming removed 1 base from V and 5 bases from J, with 11 bases in between. CDR3 amino acids: CASSLGAGKTEAFF. The CDR3 coding sequence is TGTGCCAGCAGCTTAGGGGCAGGGAAAACTGAAGCTTTCTTT. Based on the CDR3 plus reference TRBV7-9 and TRBJ1-1, the full variable domain is DTGVSQNPRHKITKRGQNVTFRCDPISEHNRLYWYRQTLGQGPEFLTYFQNEAQLEKSRLLSDRFSAERPKGSFSTLEIQRTEQGDSAMYLCASSLGAGKTEAFFGQGTRLTVV.

This CDR3 is CASSLTVTGSGNTIYF. The CDR3 nucleotides are TGTGCCAGCAGCTTAACAGTTACCGGCTCTGGAAACACCATATATTTT. This sequence joins TRBV9 and TRBJ1-3; D is unresolved. Per germline, CDR1 SGDLS and CDR2 YYNGEE. This CDR3 has 16 residues. V lost 4 bases to trimming and J lost 0 bases, with 14 bases between them.

J is TRBJ2-3 and V is TRBV5-1; possible D gene TRBD2, 6 bases. CDR1 is SGHRS and CDR2 is YFSETQ in the germline V gene. V dropped 0 bases and J dropped 2 bases, with 13 bases sitting between them. The CDR3 has 16 residues. The CDR3 nucleotides are TGCGCCAGCAGCTTGGTACCTGGCGGGGTCACAGATACGCAGTATTTT. Translation: CASSLVPGGVTDTQYF.

V is TRBV5-1 and J is TRBJ2-3; TRBD2 matches 10 bases. The CDR3 extends over 15 amino acids. The trim removed 3 bases at V and 2 bases at J, leaving 3 bases unmatched. From germline, CDR1 is SGHRS and CDR2 YFSETQ. The CDR3 region is CASSSSGGATDTQYF. The CDR3 bases are TGCGCCAGCAGCTCGAGCGGGGGGGCCACAGATACGCAGTATTTT.

This clone was picked up one time. The rearrangement joins TRBV11-3 to TRBJ2-5, with D perhaps matching TRBD1 (5 bases). The CDR3 is 13 residues long. The germline V and J ends were trimmed by 0 bases and 3 bases, with 5 bases remaining between them. Per the germline V gene, CDR1 is SGHNT and CDR2 is YENEEA. The CDR3 sequence is CASSLDREETQYF. The CDR3 DNA is TGTGCCAGCAGCTTAGACAGGGAAGAGACCCAGTACTTC.

J is TRBJ1-3 and V is TRBV7-2, with D unresolved. Germline V gives CDR1 SGHTA, CDR2 FQGNSA. V lost 1 base to trimming and J lost 7 bases, with 8 bases between them. CDR3 length: 13 residues. CDR3 residues: CASSLGGLNTIYF. CDR3 DNA sequence: TGTGCCAGCAGCTTAGGAGGGTTGAACACCATATATTTT.

This chain connects TRBV30 to TRBJ2-1; 10 bases are shared with TRBD2. This CDR3 contains 14 residues. Germline V gene lookup returns CDR1 GTSNPN and CDR2 SVGIG (reference sequence). Trimming removed 3 bases from V and 4 bases from J; junction bases left unmatched: 3. CDR3 in DNA: TGTGCCTGGAGAATTAGCGGGGGGTACAATGAGCAGTTCTTC. Its protein is CAWRISGGYNEQFF.

This sequence joins TRBV5-6 and TRBJ1-1; weak D call: TRBD1 (5 bases). V lost 3 bases, J lost 9 bases, and 21 bases lay in between. The CDR3 contains 15 residues. CDR1 SGHDT and CDR2 YYEEEE come from the germline V gene. Here the CDR3 reads CASSSGIGQGFQAFF. The CDR3 nucleotides read TGTGCCAGCAGCTCTGGAATAGGGCAGGGCTTTCAAGCTTTCTTT. The full variable domain, rest sourced from reference TRBV5-6 and TRBJ1-1, is DAGVTQSPTHLIKTRGQQVTLRCSPKSGHDTVSWYQQALGQGPQFIFQYYEEEERQRGNFPDRFSGHQFPNYSSELNVNALLLGDSALYLCASSSGIGQGFQAFFGQGTRLTVV.

V and J are TRBV9 and TRBJ2-2; 11 bases match TRBD2. V dropped 4 bases and J dropped 3; count of bases not matched to a gene: 8. CDR3 length equals 17 residues. The germline gives CDR1 SGDLS, CDR2 YYNGEE. The CDR3 sequence is CASSTRLAGRDTGELFF. The DNA for the CDR3 is TGTGCCAGCAGCACCCGACTAGCGGGGAGGGACACCGGGGAGCTGTTTTTT.

This clone was detected only once. V gene TRBV28 combines with J gene TRBJ1-2; D remains ambiguous. The CDR3 spans 13 residues. Trimming pared 3 bases from V and 1 base from J, leaving 6 bases between. Germline V gene data show CDR1 as MDHEN and CDR2 as SYDVKM. Here the CDR3 DNA reads TGTGCCAGCAGTTTTAGCCGTAACTATGGCTACACCTTC. The encoded protein is CASSFSRNYGYTF.

In its sample, this clone was seen once. Within the sample, other DNA sequences also encode this same CDR3. The V call is TRBV5-1, the J call TRBJ1-1; maybe TRBD1 (5 bases). In germline, CDR1 is SGHRS, CDR2 YFSETQ. The ends were cut back, 0 bases at V and 1 base at J, with 10 bases in the middle. CDR3 size: 15 residues. The CDR3, as DNA: TGCGCCAGCAGCTTGGGGGGCAGAGAGAACACTGAAGCTTTCTTT. It is translated as CASSLGGRENTEAFF.

The chain combines TRBV7-2 with TRBJ2-7, with TRBD2 as a possible D gene (6 bases). This CDR3 is 15 amino acids long. The germline CDR1 and CDR2 sequences are SGHTA and FQGNSA. Trimming removed 7 bases from V and 6 bases from J, with 22 bases in between. This CDR3 is CASTRDGRRASEQYF. DNA of the CDR3: TGTGCCAGCACGCGGGACGGAAGGAGGGCTAGCGAGCAGTACTTC.